In its sample, the clone carrying this TCR beta chain was seen once. Its antigen is unidentified. Naive CD8 cells comprised CD45RO-negative, CCR7-positively selected cells, excluding terminally differentiated effector memory CD45RA+ cells. The sample comes from a study of shared clonotypes between healthy human individuals. Study outcomes and limitations: A generally larger estimated richness was seen in naive subsets than in memory subsets.

Measured with immunoSEQ multiplex PCR; TCRdb has only the in-frame clones, and not every one. The sample consists of 660,000 or so clones, 95% to 97% of them appearing once. The clonotype comes from a woman in her twenties or thirties in good health. The sequenced sample consisted of naive CD8+ T cells sorted from blood.

The DNA for the CDR3 is TGTGCCAGCAATAAGGACAGGGACTATGGCTACACCTTC. Translating gives CASNKDRDYGYTF. The V gene is TRBV7-2, the J gene TRBJ1-2; 8 positions agree with TRBD1. Germline CDR1 is SGHTA and CDR2 is FQGNSA. The CDR3 has 13 residues. With V trimmed by 7 bases and J by 3 bases, 4 bases remained unmatched.